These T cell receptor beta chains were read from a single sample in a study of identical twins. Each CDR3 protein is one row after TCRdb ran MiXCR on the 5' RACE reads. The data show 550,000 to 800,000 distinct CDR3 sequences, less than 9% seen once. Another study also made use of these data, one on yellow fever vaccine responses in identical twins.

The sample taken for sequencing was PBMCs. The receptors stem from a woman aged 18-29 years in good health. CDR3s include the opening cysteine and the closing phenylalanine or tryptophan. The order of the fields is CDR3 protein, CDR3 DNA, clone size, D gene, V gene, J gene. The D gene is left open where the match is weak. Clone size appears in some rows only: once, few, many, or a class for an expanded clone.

CDR3: CATSRGSGGPSTDTQYF; DNA: TGTGCCACCAGCAGAGGGTCGGGGGGGCCGTCCACAGATACGCAGTATTTT; size: once; D: TRBD2; V: TRBV15; J: TRBJ2-3
CDR3: CASSFLAGGPWTDTQYF; DNA: TGTGCCAGCAGTTTCCTAGCGGGAGGGCCGTGGACAGATACGCAGTATTTT; size: .; D: TRBD2; V: TRBV27; J: TRBJ2-3
CDR3: CASSYGQGAPYEQYF; DNA: TGCGCCAGCAGCTACGGACAGGGCGCTCCCTACGAGCAGTACTTC; size: .; D: TRBD1; V: TRBV5-1; J: TRBJ2-7
CDR3: CASSLGASSYNSPLHF; DNA: TGTGCCAGCAGCTTAGGGGCGAGCTCCTATAATTCACCCCTCCACTTT; size: .; D: .; V: TRBV7-2; J: TRBJ1-6
CDR3: CASSYQPPTLTGELFF; DNA: TGTGCCAGCAGTTACCAACCCCCCACTCTCACCGGGGAGCTGTTTTTT; size: few; D: .; V: TRBV6-5; J: TRBJ2-2
CDR3: CASGLLAGETDTQYF; DNA: TGTGCCAGCGGTCTATTAGCGGGAGAAACAGATACGCAGTATTTT; size: .; D: TRBD2; V: TRBV12-3/TRBV12-4; J: TRBJ2-3
CDR3: CASSFLAEQFF; DNA: TGTGCCAGCAGCTTCCTAGCGGAGCAGTTCTTC; size: few; D: .; V: TRBV7-2; J: TRBJ2-1
CDR3: CASSGTGHTGELFF; DNA: TGCGCCAGCAGCGGGACAGGGCACACCGGGGAGCTGTTTTTT; size: many; D: TRBD1; V: TRBV5-1; J: TRBJ2-2
CDR3: CASSLKAPLADTQYF; DNA: TGTGCCAGCAGTTTAAAGGCCCCTCTGGCAGATACGCAGTATTTT; size: many; D: .; V: TRBV27; J: TRBJ2-3
CDR3: CASSPALDRGHLYEQYF; DNA: TGCGCCAGCAGCCCTGCCCTGGACAGGGGGCATCTCTACGAGCAGTACTTC; size: .; D: TRBD1; V: TRBV5-1; J: TRBJ2-7
CDR3: CASREGLIFSGNTIYF; DNA: TGTGCCAGCAGAGAGGGCCTGATTTTCTCTGGAAACACCATATATTTT; size: few; D: .; V: TRBV6-1; J: TRBJ1-3
CDR3: CASSPGRGRAETQYF; DNA: TGTGCCAGCAGCCCCGGACGGGGCCGGGCAGAGACCCAGTACTTC; size: few; D: .; V: TRBV12-3/TRBV12-4; J: TRBJ2-5
CDR3: CASSRTDRANTEAFF; DNA: TGTGCCAGCAGCCGAACGGACAGGGCGAACACTGAAGCTTTCTTT; size: .; D: TRBD1; V: TRBV3-1; J: TRBJ1-1
CDR3: CASSQDSNYGYTF; DNA: TGTGCCAGCAGCCAAGACAGTAACTATGGCTACACCTTC; size: many; D: .; V: TRBV3-1; J: TRBJ1-2
CDR3: CASSQDWDRGREAFF; DNA: TGTGCCAGCAGCCAAGATTGGGACAGGGGGAGGGAAGCTTTCTTT; size: .; D: TRBD1; V: TRBV3-1; J: TRBJ1-1
CDR3: CASSSLGAGVGDTQYF; DNA: TGTGCCAGCAGCTCCCTCGGGGCGGGGGTGGGAGATACGCAGTATTTT; size: many; D: TRBD2; V: TRBV12-3/TRBV12-4; J: TRBJ2-3
CDR3: CASSQGPGTSGAPYYEQYF; DNA: TGTGCCAGCAGCCAAGGACCGGGGACTAGCGGAGCCCCCTACTACGAGCAGTACTTC; size: few; D: TRBD2; V: TRBV4-2; J: TRBJ2-7
CDR3: CSVERPEEVAGELFF; DNA: TGCAGCGTTGAACGGCCCGAAGAGGTGGCCGGGGAGCTGTTTTTT; size: .; D: .; V: TRBV29-1; J: TRBJ2-2
CDR3: CASSLKWLPNTGELFF; DNA: TGCGCCAGCAGCCTTAAGTGGCTTCCTAACACCGGGGAGCTGTTTTTT; size: few; D: .; V: TRBV5-1; J: TRBJ2-2
CDR3: CASSGAGAGSEQYF; DNA: TGTGCCAGCAGTGGAGCGGGAGCCGGCTCCGAGCAGTACTTC; size: .; D: TRBD2; V: TRBV12-3/TRBV12-4; J: TRBJ2-7
CDR3: CSVSTGANYEQYF; DNA: TGCAGCGTCTCGACAGGCGCTAACTACGAGCAGTACTTC; size: few; D: .; V: TRBV29-1; J: TRBJ2-7
CDR3: CASSKGLVDEQYF; DNA: TGTGCCAGCAGCAAGGGACTAGTCGACGAGCAGTACTTC; size: many; D: TRBD2; V: TRBV14; J: TRBJ2-7
CDR3: CASSLSGWEQYF; DNA: TGCGCCAGCAGCTTGTCTGGATGGGAGCAGTACTTC; size: few; D: .; V: TRBV5-1; J: TRBJ2-7
CDR3: CASSSHSANQPQHF; DNA: TGTGCCAGCAGTTCTCACAGCGCCAATCAGCCCCAGCATTTT; size: few; D: .; V: TRBV6-5; J: TRBJ1-5
CDR3: CASSGGDGGADTQYF; DNA: TGCGCCAGCAGCGGGGGGGACGGAGGGGCAGATACGCAGTATTTT; size: few; D: TRBD2; V: TRBV5-1; J: TRBJ2-3
CDR3: CATSDSGPRALNEQFF; DNA: TGTGCCACCAGTGATTCCGGGCCCCGGGCCCTCAATGAGCAGTTCTTC; size: many; D: .; V: TRBV24-1; J: TRBJ2-1
CDR3: CASSPLVAGGPHEQFF; DNA: TGCGCCAGCAGCCCCCTAGTAGCGGGAGGGCCCCATGAGCAGTTCTTC; size: .; D: TRBD2; V: TRBV5-1; J: TRBJ2-1
CDR3: CATKGTGNTEAFF; DNA: TGTGCCACCAAAGGGACAGGGAACACTGAAGCTTTCTTT; size: .; D: TRBD1; V: TRBV24-1; J: TRBJ1-1
CDR3: CASSLARQGDPYSYNEQFF; DNA: TGCGCCAGCAGCTTGGCCAGGCAGGGGGATCCCTACTCCTACAATGAGCAGTTCTTC; size: few; D: TRBD1; V: TRBV5-1; J: TRBJ2-1
CDR3: CASSPLRREHTGELFF; DNA: TGTGCCAGCAGCCCACTTCGGCGGGAGCACACCGGGGAGCTGTTTTTT; size: .; D: TRBD2; V: TRBV6-1; J: TRBJ2-2
CDR3: CASSQARDENTEAFF; DNA: TGTGCCAGCAGCCAAGCCAGGGACGAGAACACTGAAGCTTTCTTT; size: many; D: .; V: TRBV3-1; J: TRBJ1-1
CDR3: CASSTSGGADTQYF; DNA: TGTGCCAGCAGTACTAGCGGGGGAGCAGATACGCAGTATTTT; size: many; D: TRBD2; V: TRBV12-3/TRBV12-4; J: TRBJ2-3
CDR3: CASSAGQGLSYEQYF; DNA: TGTGCCAGCAGCGCTGGACAGGGTCTCTCCTACGAGCAGTACTTC; size: .; D: TRBD1; V: TRBV9; J: TRBJ2-7
CDR3: CASSLGGRGRDRYTEAFF; DNA: TGTGCCAGCAGCTTAGGCGGGAGGGGGCGGGATCGGTACACTGAAGCTTTCTTT; size: few; D: TRBD1; V: TRBV7-8; J: TRBJ1-1
CDR3: CAKRGRAGPEQYF; DNA: TGTGCCAAACGGGGCAGGGCCGGACCCGAGCAGTACTTC; size: many; D: .; V: TRBV12-3/TRBV12-4; J: TRBJ2-7
CDR3: CASSYGRSNQPQHF; DNA: TGTGCCAGCAGCTACGGACGGTCCAATCAGCCCCAGCATTTT; size: few; D: .; V: TRBV6-5; J: TRBJ1-5
CDR3: CSVGSQITGELFF; DNA: TGCAGCGTTGGATCCCAGATCACCGGGGAGCTGTTTTTT; size: many; D: .; V: TRBV29-1; J: TRBJ2-2
CDR3: CASSLSGAGNQPQHF; DNA: TGCGCCAGCAGCTTGTCAGGGGCCGGCAATCAGCCCCAGCATTTT; size: many; D: .; V: TRBV5-1; J: TRBJ1-5
CDR3: CASRNREYNSPLHF; DNA: TGTGCCAGCAGGAACCGGGAGTACAATTCACCCCTCCACTTT; size: .; D: .; V: TRBV6-2/TRBV6-3; J: TRBJ1-6
CDR3: CASSPLVVLINSPLHF; DNA: TGTGCCAGCAGCCCCCTGGTTGTCTTAATTAATTCACCCCTCCACTTT; size: .; D: .; V: TRBV5-5; J: TRBJ1-6
CDR3: CASSGMVYEQYF; DNA: TGTGCCAGCAGCGGGATGGTGTACGAGCAGTACTTC; size: .; D: .; V: TRBV6-2/TRBV6-3; J: TRBJ2-7
CDR3: CASTDSYYGYTF; DNA: TGCGCCAGCACTGACTCGTACTATGGCTACACCTTC; size: many; D: .; V: TRBV5-1; J: TRBJ1-2
CDR3: CASSRQVIGGNEQFF; DNA: TGTGCCAGCAGTCGACAGGTTATAGGAGGGAATGAGCAGTTCTTC; size: few; D: .; V: TRBV6-1; J: TRBJ2-1
CDR3: CSASDLAGGLETQYF; DNA: TGCAGTGCCAGCGATCTAGCGGGGGGGCTAGAGACCCAGTACTTC; size: .; D: TRBD2; V: TRBV20-1; J: TRBJ2-5
CDR3: CASMTGTGDNEQFF; DNA: TGTGCCAGCATGACCGGGACAGGGGACAATGAGCAGTTCTTC; size: once; D: TRBD1; V: TRBV2; J: TRBJ2-1
CDR3: CATSSNPGSKAFF; DNA: TGTGCCACCAGCAGCAACCCAGGCTCCAAGGCTTTCTTT; size: .; D: .; V: TRBV15; J: TRBJ1-1
CDR3: CADRTGPGDTQYF; DNA: TGCGCCGACCGGACAGGGCCTGGAGATACGCAGTATTTT; size: .; D: TRBD1; V: TRBV5-1; J: TRBJ2-3
CDR3: CASTAGSGVETQYF; DNA: TGCGCCAGCACTGCTGGTAGCGGGGTGGAGACCCAGTACTTC; size: .; D: TRBD2; V: TRBV5-1; J: TRBJ2-5
CDR3: CASSYSKRGVSYGYTF; DNA: TGTGCCAGCAGTTACTCGAAGAGGGGGGTATCCTATGGCTACACCTTC; size: .; D: .; V: TRBV6-5; J: TRBJ1-2
CDR3: CASSPRASGGPYNEQFF; DNA: TGTGCCAGCAGCCCCCGGGCTAGCGGGGGGCCCTACAATGAGCAGTTCTTC; size: .; D: TRBD2; V: TRBV12-3/TRBV12-4; J: TRBJ2-1
CDR3: CASRGSGQGNEQFF; DNA: TGTGCCAGCAGAGGTTCCGGCCAGGGCAATGAGCAGTTCTTC; size: few; D: .; V: TRBV6-2/TRBV6-3; J: TRBJ2-1
CDR3: CASRLTGVLTEAFF; DNA: TGTGCCAGCAGACTGACAGGTGTGCTCACTGAAGCTTTCTTT; size: many; D: .; V: TRBV27; J: TRBJ1-1
CDR3: CASSQDIDNRQTPTDTQYF; DNA: TGCGCCAGCAGCCAAGACATCGACAATCGGCAGACGCCCACAGATACGCAGTATTTT; size: few; D: .; V: TRBV4-1; J: TRBJ2-3
CDR3: CASRRQGGTYNEQFF; DNA: TGTGCCAGCAGGCGACAGGGGGGCACCTACAATGAGCAGTTCTTC; size: many; D: TRBD1; V: TRBV3-1; J: TRBJ2-1
CDR3: CASSSGLAGGPSDTQYF; DNA: TGTGCCAGCAGTTCGGGACTAGCGGGGGGGCCTTCGGATACGCAGTATTTT; size: few; D: TRBD2; V: TRBV12-3/TRBV12-4; J: TRBJ2-3
CDR3: CASSGLQGAGGELFF; DNA: TGTGCCAGCAGCGGACTCCAGGGAGCCGGCGGGGAGCTGTTTTTT; size: few; D: .; V: TRBV9; J: TRBJ2-2
CDR3: CASRTTFIQETQYF; DNA: TGCGCCAGCAGAACAACCTTCATTCAAGAGACCCAGTACTTC; size: many; D: .; V: TRBV5-1; J: TRBJ2-5
CDR3: CASSPVLQAGLSYNEQFF; DNA: TGTGCCAGCAGCCCAGTCTTGCAGGCGGGACTCTCCTACAATGAGCAGTTCTTC; size: few; D: .; V: TRBV6-1; J: TRBJ2-1
CDR3: CASSSGIGEQYF; DNA: TGTGCCAGTAGTAGCGGGATAGGCGAGCAGTACTTC; size: .; D: .; V: TRBV19; J: TRBJ2-7